The rows below give T cell receptor beta chains drawn from one sample of a study of blood T cell repertoires in COVID-19. Using immunoSEQ multiplex PCR, the repertoire was profiled, and TCRdb retains in-frame clones only, with some absent. The sample has around 300,000 clones; 70% to 90% are singletons. What was sequenced was peripheral blood. The receptors here all came from a woman in her seventies with acute or convalescent COVID-19. The CDR3 runs from the conserved cysteine through the conserved F or W. D genes are given only for firm matches. The size field is filled for only some rows; it gives once, few, many or a size class.

>TRBV2|NA|TRBJ2-1|NA
CASMRLSWNEQFF
TGTGCCAGCATGCGGTTATCATGGAATGAGCAGTTCTTC
>TRBV19|NA|TRBJ2-5|TRBD1
CASSIAGTGEETQYF
TGTGCCAGTAGTATTGCCGGCACAGGGGAAGAGACCCAGTACTTC
>TRBV18|NA|TRBJ1-2|NA
CASSPPGGPVDGYTF
TGTGCCAGCTCACCACCGGGCGGGCCCGTGGATGGCTACACCTTC
>TRBV5-8|NA|TRBJ1-4|NA
CASSLDGDGITGEKLFF
TGTGCCAGCAGCTTGGATGGTGATGGAATCACGGGTGAAAAACTGTTTTTT
>TRBV6-5|NA|TRBJ1-1|NA
CAAWAGGTEAFF
TGTGCCGCCTGGGCTGGGGGGACTGAAGCTTTCTTT
>TRBV12-5|NA|TRBJ1-5|NA
CASGSWGGRGQPQHF
TGTGCTAGTGGTTCATGGGGGGGAAGGGGTCAGCCCCAGCATTTT
>TRBV2|NA|TRBJ2-7|TRBD1
CASRGQGISYEQYF
TGTGCCAGCAGAGGACAGGGTATCTCCTACGAGCAGTACTTC
>TRBV11-2|once|TRBJ1-2|NA
CASSIGLVANYGYTF
TGTGCCAGCAGCATAGGCCTAGTAGCTAACTATGGCTACACCTTC
>TRBV24-1|NA|TRBJ1-2|TRBD1
CATSGTGGLGYTF
TGTGCCACCAGTGGGACAGGGGGCTTGGGCTACACCTTC
>TRBV4-1|once|TRBJ1-2|NA
CASSQDWEGRSYGYTF
TGCGCCAGCAGCCAAGATTGGGAGGGCAGAAGTTATGGCTACACCTTC
>TRBV3-1/TRBV3-2|once|TRBJ2-7|NA
CASSRGTFAYEQYF
TGTGCCAGCAGCAGGGGGACGTTTGCCTACGAGCAGTACTTC
>TRBV12-5|NA|TRBJ2-2|NA
CASGLVNSGVGITGELFF
TGTGCTAGTGGTTTGGTAAATTCAGGGGTCGGAATCACCGGGGAGCTGTTTTTT
>TRBV2|NA|TRBJ2-1|TRBD1
CASMRDRQNNEQFF
TGTGCCAGCATGAGGGACAGACAGAACAATGAGCAGTTCTTC
>TRBV3-1/TRBV3-2|NA|TRBJ2-1|NA
CASSQAGTVNEQFF
TGTGCCAGCAGCCAAGCCGGCACAGTTAATGAGCAGTTCTTC
>TRBV5-5|NA|TRBJ1-2|NA
CASSPAGFPVGGYTF
TGTGCCAGCAGTCCAGCCGGGTTCCCCGTAGGTGGCTACACCTTC
>TRBV9|once|TRBJ2-5|NA
CASSYQMGGETQYF
TGTGCCAGCAGCTACCAAATGGGAGGAGAGACCCAGTACTTC
>TRBV5-1|NA|TRBJ2-2|TRBD1
CASCQGTANTGELFF
TGCGCCAGCTGCCAAGGGACAGCTAACACCGGGGAGCTGTTTTTT
>TRBV7-8|NA|TRBJ1-1|TRBD1
CASSSTGVFVSTEAFF
TGTGCCAGCAGCTCCACAGGGGTATTCGTGTCCACTGAAGCTTTCTTT
>TRBV18|NA|TRBJ1-1|TRBD1
CASSLTGDTNTEAFF
TGTGCCAGCTCACTAACAGGGGACACGAACACTGAAGCTTTCTTT
>TRBV7-9|NA|TRBJ2-5|NA
CASSPRGTGETQYF
TGTGCCAGCAGCCCCCGGGGGACGGGAGAGACCCAGTACTTC
>TRBV7-2|NA|TRBJ2-3|NA
CASKAGNTDTQYF
TGTGCCAGCAAGGCGGGGAACACAGATACGCAGTATTTT
>TRBV5-6|NA|TRBJ1-2|NA
CASSPGGIAGGYTF
TGTGCCAGCAGCCCCGGGGGGATAGCTGGGGGCTACACCTTC
>TRBV14|NA|TRBJ1-3|NA
CASSQALAFSGNTIYF
TGTGCCAGCAGCCAAGCTCTCGCGTTCTCTGGAAACACCATATATTTT
>TRBV30|NA|TRBJ2-6|TRBD1
CAWSGGQVRANVLTF
TGTGCCTGGAGTGGGGGACAGGTTCGGGCCAACGTCCTGACTTTC
>TRBV5-1|NA|TRBJ1-3|TRBD1
CASRLTGGGNTIYF
TGCGCCAGCAGACTGACAGGGGGTGGAAACACCATATATTTT
>TRBV3-1/TRBV3-2|NA|TRBJ1-2|TRBD1
CASNQGGRNYGYTF
TGTGCCAGCAACCAGGGGGGGAGAAACTATGGCTACACCTTC
>TRBV12-3/TRBV12-4|few|TRBJ1-3|NA
CASSFDTIYF
TGTGCCAGCAGCTTCGACACCATATATTTT
>TRBV4-2|NA|TRBJ1-2|TRBD1
CASSRQGIYGGYTF
TGTGCCAGCAGCCGACAGGGTATCTATGGAGGCTACACCTTC
>TRBV11-2|NA|TRBJ2-1|NA
CASSLQFTSGKSSYNEQFF
TGTGCCAGCAGCTTACAGTTCACATCCGGGAAAAGCTCCTACAATGAGCAGTTCTTC
>TRBV10-2|few|TRBJ1-1|NA
CASSEPTGYAFF
TGCGCCAGCAGTGAGCCTACAGGGTATGCTTTCTTT
>TRBV6-5|NA|TRBJ2-7|NA
CASSSQGYEVQYF
TGTGCCAGCAGTTCCCAGGGTTACGAAGTGCAGTACTTC
>TRBV5-5|NA|TRBJ2-1|TRBD2
CASSLGVSGVNEQFF
TGTGCCAGCAGCTTGGGTGTTAGCGGGGTCAATGAGCAGTTCTTC
>TRBV25-1|NA|TRBJ2-1|TRBD1
CALGQVGEQFF
TGTGCGCTGGGACAGGTGGGTGAGCAGTTCTTC
>TRBV5-6|NA|TRBJ2-7|NA
CASSLEISSYEQYF
TGTGCCAGCAGCTTAGAGATTTCGTCCTACGAGCAGTACTTC
>TRBV6-6|NA|TRBJ2-7|NA
CASRIASSYEQYF
TGTGCCAGCAGGATAGCGAGCTCCTACGAGCAGTACTTC
>TRBV27|NA|TRBJ1-4|NA
CASSLSRTSDEKLFF
TGTGCCAGCAGTTTATCGAGGACAAGTGATGAAAAACTGTTTTTT
>TRBV6-5|few|TRBJ1-2|NA
CASSSWAGSYTF
TGTGCCAGCAGTAGTTGGGCAGGGAGCTACACCTTC
>TRBV6-2/TRBV6-3|NA|TRBJ1-2|NA
CASSRRPQANYGYTF
TGTGCCAGCAGCCGACGCCCGCAGGCGAACTATGGCTACACCTTC
>TRBV10-3|NA|TRBJ1-2|TRBD1
CAIADRVIDGYTF
TGTGCCATCGCCGACAGGGTTATAGATGGCTACACCTTC
>TRBV5-4|NA|TRBJ1-2|TRBD1
CASSPWPGQTHYGYTF
TGTGCCAGCAGCCCCTGGCCGGGACAGACTCACTATGGCTACACCTTC